This T cell receptor beta chain was profiled in a study of regulatory T cells in long-lasting Graves disease. Study-wide results and limits: Persistent disease showed a preference for TRBV28, TRBJ1-2 and TRBJ2-5. Accuracy was possibly reduced by small sample size.

CDR1 and CDR2 from the germline V gene are DFQATT and SNEGSKA (reference sequence). The germline V and J ends were trimmed by 3 bases and 1 base, with 7 bases remaining between them. The CDR3 contains 13 residues. Assembly of TCR beta libraries relied on iRepertoire HTBI primers together with Arm-PCR of CDR3 regions. TCRdb ran MiXCR on the multiplex PCR reads and lists one entry per CDR3 protein. Of about 400,000 distinct CDR3 sequences listed, about 17% are singletons. The sample holds many counts of this clonotype. Its antigen remains unidentified. Sample time point: newly diagnosed GD, antithyroid drugs for less than 3 months. After RNA was extracted from PBMCs, the TCR library was made from it. The same sample was also used in a study of T cells in Graves' hyperthyroidism and ophthalmopathy.

The chain uses TRBV20-1 and TRBJ1-5; no clear D. The source was peripheral blood mononuclear cells (PBMCs), collected at new diagnosis, from a patient treated with antithyroid drugs. The receptor comes from a woman between 18 and 30 years old with Graves disease. The CDR3 bases are TGCAGTGCTAGCCGACCGAGCAATCAGCCCCAGCATTTT. Protein: CSASRPSNQPQHF.